This TCR beta chain was sequenced during a study of HIV-infected patients and healthy controls. MiXCR, applied by TCRdb to the 5' RACE reads, yields one record per CDR3 protein. The sample contains about 63,000 distinct CDR3 sequences, about 15% of which appear only once. CDR1 and CDR2 from the germline V gene are SGHNT and YYREEE (reference sequence). The CDR3 is 13 residues long. V was clipped by 3 bases and J by 1 base, with 7 bases between them. This clonotype was detected a few times. Specimen: CD4+ T cells from blood. This chain links TRBV5-4 with TRBJ1-1; D unresolved. The source is a human donor in good health. In DNA, the CDR3 is TGTGCCAGCAGCTCAGACGCGAACACTGAAGCTTTCTTT. This gives the protein CASSSDANTEAFF.